This passage covers 9 T cell receptor beta chains from one sample sequenced in a study of CD8 T cells in ankylosing spondylitis. TCRdb processed the 5' RACE reads anew with MiXCR; each CDR3 protein has one entry. The data contain some 330,000 distinct CDR3 sequences, roughly 8% of them singletons. Study-wide results and caveats: A TCR beta motif made of 7 to 9 highly homologous variants seemed typical of ankylosing spondylitis blood.

The antigens of these receptors remain unknown. Sequenced input: blood, either unsorted or a sorted T cell fraction (not recorded which). These receptors were obtained from a male donor with ankylosing spondylitis.

The chain carries TRBV30 and TRBJ2-2; D is ambiguous. Germline CDR1 is GTSNPN and CDR2 is SVGIG (reference sequence). The CDR3 loop spans 13 amino acids. Trimming pared 4 bases from V and 3 bases from J, leaving 9 bases between. CDR3 region: CAWTSGDTGELFF. The CDR3 DNA reads TGTGCCTGGACGAGTGGGGACACCGGGGAGCTGTTTTTT.

Many counts were recorded for this clonotype. The V and J genes are TRBV11-2 and TRBJ2-5, with D perhaps matching TRBD2 (6 bases). The germline V and J ends were trimmed by 5 bases and 1 base, with 11 bases remaining between them. Germline lookup yields CDR1 SGHAT and CDR2 FQNNGV. The CDR3 runs 14 residues. The CDR3 coding sequence is TGTGCCAGCAGCAACGGACTACTCCAAGAGACCCAGTACTTC. Encoded protein: CASSNGLLQETQYF.

This clonotype was counted a few times. The chain couples TRBV28 to TRBJ2-1, with a tentative D call TRBD2 (5 bases). Germline loops: CDR1 MDHEN, CDR2 SYDVKM. V gave up 6 bases and J gave up 7 bases, with 28 bases separating them. The CDR3 length is 18 residues. CDR3 sequence (DNA): TGTGCCAGCAGCCGCCCGCTGGGTGCGGGTCAGGATAGGAATGAGCAGTTCTTC. Translation: CASSRPLGAGQDRNEQFF.

The chain recombines TRBV7-3 with TRBJ2-7, with TRBD1 matching over 9 bases. This CDR3 is 15 amino acids long. V trimming: 6 bases; J trimming: 2 bases; junction bases outside the gene matches: 8. Per the germline V gene, CDR1 is SGHTA and CDR2 is FQGTGA. The CDR3 nucleotides read TGTGCCAGCAGGGCCCCGGGACAGGGAACCTACGAGCAGTACTTC. Protein product: CASRAPGQGTYEQYF.

V gene TRBV5-1 combines with J gene TRBJ2-7; D might be TRBD1 (5 bases). This CDR3 spans 13 amino acids. The V gene lost 4 bases and the J gene lost 5 bases, with 13 bases spanning the gap. Germline V lookup: CDR1 SGHRS, CDR2 YFSETQ. The CDR3, as DNA: TGCGCCAGCAGCCGAGCAGGGAATGACGAGCAGTACTTC. This translates into CASSRAGNDEQYF.

A few counts support this clonotype. The chain couples TRBV5-1 to TRBJ2-7, with D possibly TRBD1 on 6 matching bases. The CDR3 is 15 residues long. V gave up 0 bases and J gave up 2 bases, with 12 bases separating them. Germline V CDR1 and CDR2: SGHRS, YFSETQ. The CDR3 nucleotides are TGCGCCAGCAGCTTGGAGGCAGGGGACCCCTACGAGCAGTACTTC. Protein: CASSLEAGDPYEQYF.

The chain combines TRBV2 with TRBJ1-1; D is unresolved. CDR1 SNHLY and CDR2 FYNNEI come from the germline V gene. The CDR3 spans 13 residues. Deletions cut 6 bases from V and 1 base from J, with 9 bases between. The chain's CDR3 is CASRDTENTEAFF. The CDR3 region has the DNA TGTGCCAGCAGAGATACAGAGAACACTGAAGCTTTCTTT.

In this sample, this clonotype turned up a few times. The chain employs TRBV6-2 or TRBV6-3 and TRBJ2-5; D possibly uses TRBD1 or TRBD2 (6 bases each). This CDR3 is built from 15 residues. Trimming took 2 bases from V and 1 from J, leaving 11 bases between them. CDR1 and CDR2 from the germline V gene are MNHEY and SVGEGT. CDR3 protein: CASSYDRRGQETQYF. The DNA of the CDR3 is TGTGCCAGCAGTTACGACAGGCGGGGCCAAGAGACCCAGTACTTC.

There are a few counts of this clonotype. The chain combines TRBV4-3 with TRBJ2-7, with D possibly TRBD1 on 6 matching bases. The length of the CDR3 is 15 residues. Germline V gives CDR1 LGHNA, CDR2 YSLEER. Trimming removed 3 bases at V and 2 bases at J, with 14 bases between. CDR3 sequence (DNA): TGCGCCAGCAGCCACGTCCAGGGGATCCCCTACGAGCAGTACTTC. Its translation is CASSHVQGIPYEQYF.